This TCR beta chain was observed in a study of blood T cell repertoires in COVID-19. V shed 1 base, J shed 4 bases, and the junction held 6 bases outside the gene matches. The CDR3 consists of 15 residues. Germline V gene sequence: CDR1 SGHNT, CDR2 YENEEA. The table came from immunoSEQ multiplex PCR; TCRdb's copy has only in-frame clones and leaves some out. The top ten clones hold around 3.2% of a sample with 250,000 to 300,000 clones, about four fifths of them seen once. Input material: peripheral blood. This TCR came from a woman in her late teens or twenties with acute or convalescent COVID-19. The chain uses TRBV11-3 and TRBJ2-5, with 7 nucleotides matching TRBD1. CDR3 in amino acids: CASSLGQGLRETQYF. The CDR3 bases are TGTGCCAGCAGCTTAGGACAGGGCCTAAGAGAGACCCAGTACTTC.